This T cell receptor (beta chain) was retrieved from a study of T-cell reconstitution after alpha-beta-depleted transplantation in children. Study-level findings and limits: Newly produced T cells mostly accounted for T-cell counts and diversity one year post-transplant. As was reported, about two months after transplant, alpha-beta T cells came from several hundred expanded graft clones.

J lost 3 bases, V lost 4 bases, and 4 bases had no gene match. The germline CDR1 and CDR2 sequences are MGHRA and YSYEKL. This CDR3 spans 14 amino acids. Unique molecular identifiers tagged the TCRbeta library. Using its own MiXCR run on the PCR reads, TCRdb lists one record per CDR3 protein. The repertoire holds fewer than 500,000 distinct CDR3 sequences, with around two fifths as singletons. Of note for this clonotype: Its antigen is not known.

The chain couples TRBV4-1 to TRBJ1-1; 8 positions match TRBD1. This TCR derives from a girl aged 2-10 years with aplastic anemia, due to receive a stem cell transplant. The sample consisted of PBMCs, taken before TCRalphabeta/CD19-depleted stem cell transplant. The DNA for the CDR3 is TGCGCCAGCAGCCCCCCGGGACAGGACACTGAAGCTTTCTTT. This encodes CASSPPGQDTEAFF.